This T cell receptor beta chain was captured in a study of cytomegalovirus exposure and HLA in healthy donors listed by TCRdb under 2017. Study-wide context: In an earlier analysis of 587 of the donors, around 300 Gb of sequence data and approximately 100 million unique TCR beta sequences from about 190 million T cells were reported. All discovery cohort repertoires had been generated on a single sequencing platform. On average, about 200,000 unique TCR beta nucleotide sequences were sequenced per donor among 398 genotyped donors of the cohort, with roughly 18% of those sequences being non-productive. HLA typing included class I and class II loci at four-digit resolution. The study aimed to test whether cataloging public T cell receptors could reveal signatures of past pathogen exposure. High-throughput TCR immunosequencing, statistical association of individual TCRs with disease status, and machine learning were combined to predict cytomegalovirus infection status. About five DR-DQ haplotypes were treated as single units for association and clustering because of strong linkage in the cohort. Rather than drawing on any new phenotypic data, the later analysis identified candidate immune exposures from TCR beta sequences and the way those sequences occurred across donors. Among the roughly 400 genotyped donors, approximately 77% belonged to the genetic ancestry cluster associated with self-reported Caucasian donors. Using immunosequencing, the study profiled T cell repertoires from 666 subjects and related those repertoires to cytomegalovirus serostatus. Donor age, sex, ethnicity and CMV serostatus were compiled alongside the repertoire data. In a later analysis, previously published TCR beta repertoires from hundreds of donors were re-analyzed and high-resolution HLA genotyping was added so that TCR occurrence patterns could be studied. Roughly 310 gigabases of sequencing data and tens of millions of unique TCR sequences were included in an early release covering about 600 HLA-typed donors. In an earlier analysis of 500 to 650 of the donors, high-throughput TCR beta sequencing was used to judge whether each TCR beta V gene segment behaved as functional or pseudogenic. Typing coverage varied by locus: about 629-630 donors for A, B, C, DRB1 and DQB1; approximately 520 for DQA1; over 600 for DPA1; 450 to 480 for DPB1. Genome-wide SNP genotypes for about 60% of the roughly 700 donors were used in a later genetic analysis, which treated that subset as a discovery cohort. Besides the first cohort of 666 subjects, a separate validation cohort made up of 120 different subjects was used. Study-wide findings and limitations: HLA typing was unavailable for some donors at each locus, so association tests used only the typed subset. A further reported finding was that TCR beta sequences accurately predicted the HLA-A and HLA-B alleles for most subjects in the first cohort. In a later analysis, several top co-occurrence clusters were reported to appear linked to parvovirus B19, influenza, CMV and Epstein-Barr virus. Because counts were too low, seventeen rarely observed V segments, including chromosome 9 orphons, were excluded from the earlier analysis of several hundred of the donors. Immune exposure information for the cohort was limited to CMV serostatus. Compared with the roughly 700-donor mean, donors in an Asian-associated ancestry cluster had fewer N-insertions in productive TCRs, according to a later genetic analysis. Because the 87-base-pair reads could not distinguish some IMGT-functional V segments, including TRBV6-2 and TRBV6-3, those segments were excluded. Assigning TCR associations to individual alleles was difficult when HLA alleles, especially DR and DQ, strongly co-occurred. In a later analysis, more than 15,000 TCR beta sequences were associated with specific HLA alleles at a false discovery rate of 0.05. In a later analysis, the rate of TCR association differed among HLA loci, with DRB1 alleles having the most associated TCRs and HLA-C alleles having the fewest. A few of the identified cytomegalovirus-associated TCR beta chains were confirmed in vitro to be specific for cytomegalovirus antigens. In the study, about 150 TCR beta chains were listed as associated with cytomegalovirus. Sequencing depth was assumed to be roughly uniform across donors in the presence/absence analyses, though that assumption may not hold. An earlier analysis of approximately 530 of the donors showed that most TCR beta V segments appeared in productive rearrangements either about 87% or about 30% of the time, which broadly matched IMGT annotations. Correlated functional status among segregating V segments might reflect linkage disequilibrium, but an unknown experimental factor could not be ruled out. A later genetic analysis associated a missense DCLRE1C variant with V-gene and J-gene trimming of TCR beta chains, and an independent cohort replicated the association. The authors suggested that the approach could potentially be extended to other disease states and immunological phenotypes. In a later analysis, HLA-associated TCR beta chains were found to be more clonally expanded and to have lower generation probabilities than equally common non-associated chains. The sequencing pipeline was judged likely to have produced a cluster of highly shared sequence variants as a technical artifact. The classifier was reported to diagnose cytomegalovirus status with high specificity and sensitivity in both the original cohort and the validation cohort. In a later analysis, most CMV-associated TCR beta chains were found to appear HLA-restricted, with HLA associations seemingly driven largely by CMV exposure. The cohort was sequenced for TCR beta chains only, and without alpha or paired-chain data the features that could be detected were limited. Across donors, most TCR sequences were observed very rarely, whereas some public TCRs were present in many individuals.

The cohort comprised approximately 700 healthy bone marrow donors. Cohort members were all nominally healthy when sampled, although unrecorded immune exposures were likely present. The donor was CMV seronegative and was included in the group of several hundred seronegative cohort members. Each donor provided a peripheral blood sample, and peripheral blood mononuclear cells were used for TCR beta sequencing. Genomic DNA was extracted from the blood cell samples with the Qiagen DNeasy Blood Extraction Kit. Receptor amplification or capture employed the immunoSEQ multiplex PCR assay. The multiplex PCR relied on a mix of 60 forward primers for TCR Vbeta segments and 13 reverse primers for TCR Jbeta segments. Amplification of the CDR3 region of rearranged TCR beta genes was performed with a multiplex PCR assay on genomic DNA. The amplified TCR beta libraries were sequenced on the Illumina HiSeq System as 87-base-pair reads. The paper's data handling went like this. In a later analysis, tens of millions of unique TCR beta chains were counted across the approximately 640 repertoires, and roughly 10 million of these chains were shared by at least two donors. A nearest-neighbor algorithm error-corrected the raw reads and collapsed the reads into unique sequences, merging closely related sequences to remove PCR and sequencing errors. CDR3 sequences were aligned to IMGT reference sequences to assign V, D and J gene segments. For a sequence to be retained, at least a six-nucleotide match to both a V gene segment and a J gene segment was required. Rearrangements were called productive when the CDR3 lacked stop codons and stayed in frame with V and J; all others were non-productive. Following IMGT convention, CDR3 was defined as the stretch from the second conserved V-encoded cysteine up to the conserved J-encoded phenylalanine. In an earlier analysis of more than 550 of the donors, sequences lacking an unambiguous match to a single V gene segment were excluded. An earlier analysis of fewer than 750 of the donors called V segments functional above 56.7% productive rearrangements and segregating when the between-donor standard deviation exceeded 5%. To diagnose cytomegalovirus status from the catalog of TCR beta chain sequences, a statistical classification framework was built. In a later analysis, TCR nucleotide sequences were compared against IMGT/GENE-DB human TR gene sequences so that V and J genes could be assigned. Using the TCRdist pipeline, a later analysis assigned CDR3 sequences along with most-parsimonious VDJ recombination scenarios. In a later analysis, each TCR beta chain was defined by its CDR3 amino acid sequence together with its V-gene family, and reads without a unique V-gene family were excluded. In a later analysis, 450 to 600 highly shared, low-generation-probability nucleotide sequences were removed to address suspected cross-contamination and a sequencing artifact. For each public chain, a later analysis derived a clonal expansion index from normalized ranks of inferred template counts within each repertoire. In a later analysis, generation probabilities were computed using a VDJ recombination model fitted to out-of-frame rearrangements, and the results were checked against IGoR. A later analysis scored TCR-TCR, TCR-HLA and TCR-CMV co-occurrence with hypergeometric tests, applying a repertoire-size bias correction to TCR pairs. False discovery rates were estimated in a later analysis by permuting HLA or CMV assignments 20 times. In a later analysis, co-occurring TCRs were grouped with DBSCAN, and TCRdist sequence similarity was added when clustering was performed within HLA-allele-positive subsets. Co-occurrence clustering excluded repertoires with fewer than 30,000 or more than 120,000 public chains, plus five with anomalous nucleotide sharing. TCRdb retrieved this table from immuneACCESS and kept in-frame rearrangements only. Not all clones are present; in checked studies, unresolved V genes account for under half, and no reason is known for the remainder. The V and J calls and clone size were taken over from that table, and D and trimming were inferred from the DNA. The sample contains hundreds of thousands of clones, 83% of them found a single time. The ten largest clonotypes hold around 1.4% of the sample.

Its CDR3 holds 15 amino acids, cysteine through phenylalanine. Here the CDR3 DNA is all that survives: 45 bases in frame from base 1. The germline ends are 12 bases apart after V is trimmed by 1 base and J by 6 bases. From the germline V gene (reference sequence), CDR1 is LNHDA and CDR2 is SQIVND. A remark on this clone: Its target antigen remains unknown. Within one base of it there is no much larger clone, and no base qualities were kept.

This clonotype was sampled from a girl under 18 in good health and CMV-seronegative. This sequence uses TRBV19 and TRBJ1-4, with the D gene not confidently named. Sequenced: PBMCs. The sequence in DNA is TGTGCCAGTAGTATAGGAAGAGGGATTGATGAAAAACTGTTTTTT. Translated, this gives CASSIGRGIDEKLFF.